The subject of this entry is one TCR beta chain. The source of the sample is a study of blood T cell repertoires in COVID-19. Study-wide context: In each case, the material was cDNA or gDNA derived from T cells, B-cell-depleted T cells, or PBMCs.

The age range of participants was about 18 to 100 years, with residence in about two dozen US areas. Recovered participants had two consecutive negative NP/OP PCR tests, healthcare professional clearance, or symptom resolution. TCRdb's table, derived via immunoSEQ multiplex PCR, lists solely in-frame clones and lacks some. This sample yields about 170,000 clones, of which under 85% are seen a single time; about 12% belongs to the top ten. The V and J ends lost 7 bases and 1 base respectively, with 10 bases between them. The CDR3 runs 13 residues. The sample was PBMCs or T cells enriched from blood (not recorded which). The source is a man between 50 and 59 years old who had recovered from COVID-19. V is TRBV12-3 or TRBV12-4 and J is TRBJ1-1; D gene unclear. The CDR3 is CASTFERNTEAFF. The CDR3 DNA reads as TGTGCCAGCACCTTCGAGCGGAACACTGAAGCTTTCTTT.